The rows below give T cell receptor beta chains drawn from one sample of a study of CD4+ T cells in melanoma. The assay was immunoSEQ multiplex PCR, and TCRdb's table has in-frame clones only and misses some. The sample yields roughly 7,000 clones, 45% to 55% seen once. The sequencing sample was made of cells from a culture (not recorded whether cultured in vitro). The receptors come from a human donor with melanoma. Each CDR3 is given with its conserved first and last residue. A D gene is named only where the DNA matches it firmly. Only some rows state a clone size, as once, few, many or a class for expanded clones.

>TRBV5-1|TRBJ1-1|TRBD1|few
CASSDPGGDTEAFF
TGCGCCAGCAGCGACCCAGGGGGGGACACTGAAGCTTTCTTT
>TRBV5-1|TRBJ2-2|.|.
CASSPSTGFAGELFF
TGCGCCAGCAGCCCAAGCACAGGGTTCGCCGGGGAGCTGTTTTTT
>TRBV6-1|TRBJ2-7|TRBD2|.
CASSRRGGEGEQYF
TGTGCCAGCAGTAGGCGGGGCGGGGAGGGAGAGCAGTACTTC
>TRBV29-1|TRBJ2-7|.|.
CSVLPGGRTYEQYF
TGCAGCGTTCTTCCCGGAGGCAGGACCTACGAGCAGTACTTC
>TRBV11-3|TRBJ2-3|TRBD2|.
CASSFGAGGPDTQYF
TGTGCCAGCAGCTTCGGGGCGGGGGGCCCGGATACGCAGTATTTT
>TRBV29-1|TRBJ2-3|.|.
CSVEPGDTSTQYF
TGCAGCGTAGAACCCGGGGACACCTCTACGCAGTATTTT
>TRBV10-3|TRBJ2-6|.|.
CATGWQGGSGANVLTF
TGTGCCACAGGGTGGCAGGGGGGCTCTGGGGCCAACGTCCTGACTTTC
>TRBV29-1|TRBJ2-3|.|.
CSVEEIRLSTDTQYF
TGCAGCGTTGAAGAGATTAGATTAAGCACAGATACGCAGTATTTT
>TRBV15|TRBJ2-1|TRBD1|.
CATQRTQGAFYNEQFF
TGTGCCACCCAGAGAACTCAGGGGGCGTTCTACAATGAGCAGTTCTTC
>TRBV11-1|TRBJ2-1|.|.
CASSQSLNNEQFF
TGTGCCAGCAGTCAATCCCTGAACAATGAGCAGTTCTTC
>TRBV5-1|TRBJ2-6|.|.
CASSLGWVTGANVLTF
TGCGCCAGCAGCTTGGGTTGGGTGACTGGGGCCAACGTCCTGACTTTC
>TRBV30|TRBJ2-7|.|.
CAWSGGLGLYEQYF
TGTGCCTGGAGTGGGGGGTTGGGGCTCTACGAGCAGTACTTC
>TRBV27|TRBJ1-2|.|.
CASSLLGRGLNYGYTF
TGTGCCAGCAGTTTATTGGGCCGGGGTCTTAACTATGGCTACACCTTC
>TRBV6-6|TRBJ1-1|.|few
CASSSIGGSTEAFF
TGTGCCAGCAGTTCCATAGGTGGGAGCACTGAAGCTTTCTTT
>TRBV5-1|TRBJ1-1|.|.
CASSSGISNTEAFF
TGCGCCAGCAGCTCAGGGATTTCGAACACTGAAGCTTTCTTT
>TRBV6-1|TRBJ1-4|TRBD1|.
CASRPGQGPNEKLFF
TGTGCCAGCAGACCGGGACAGGGCCCTAATGAAAAACTGTTTTTT